The 6 T cell receptor beta chains below come from one sample, sequenced in a study of regulatory T cells in long-lasting Graves disease. Library construction for TCR beta used iRepertoire HTBI primers and Arm-PCR of CDR3 regions. Via MiXCR, TCRdb re-called the multiplex PCR reads, giving one row per CDR3 protein. This table has around 320,000 distinct CDR3 sequences, 15% to 20% appearing once. The time point is: newly diagnosed GD, antithyroid drugs for less than 3 months. TCR sequences were obtained from RNA taken from PBMCs. This sample was also put to use in a study of T cells in Graves' hyperthyroidism and ophthalmopathy.

The source material was peripheral blood mononuclear cells (PBMCs), sampled at new diagnosis, from a patient treated with antithyroid drugs. The receptors here all came from a man aged 35 to 55 with Graves disease.

This clonotype occurred many times. The rearrangement links TRBV20-1 to TRBJ1-5; 8 bases agree with TRBD1. Germline CDR1 and CDR2: DFQATT and SNEGSKA (reference sequence). This CDR3 is built from 19 residues. Losses at the gene ends were 2 bases for V and 9 bases for J; bases not matched to a gene: 24. The CDR3: CSARSLRDRLIVPVSPQHF. The DNA of the CDR3 is TGCAGTGCTAGATCGCTACGGGACAGGCTAATAGTCCCCGTCTCGCCCCAGCATTTT.

The CDR3 region has the DNA TGTGCCAGCAGCTTAGATAGTGGAGCGAACACTGAAGCTTTCTTT. Translating it yields CASSLDSGANTEAFF. V and J are TRBV7-2 and TRBJ1-1; the D is unclear. This CDR3 is built from 15 residues. Germline V gene sequence: CDR1 SGHTA, CDR2 FQGNSA. Trimming pared 1 base from V and 1 base from J, leaving 10 bases between.

CDR3 nucleotide sequence: TGTGCCAGCACGAGGGTCGCCGGGGAGCTGTTTTTT. Translating it yields CASTRVAGELFF. The chain has TRBV6-1 and TRBJ2-2; possible D gene TRBD2, 5 bases. In germline, CDR1 is MNHNS, CDR2 SASEGT. CDR3 size: 12 residues. Trimming removed 7 bases from V and 6 bases from J, with 9 bases in between.

The table lists this clonotype with many counts. This sequence joins TRBV7-2 and TRBJ2-7; D is ambiguous. The germline CDR1 and CDR2 sequences are SGHTA and FQGNSA. Trimming left V 6 bases short and J 3 bases short, with 12 bases between. This CDR3 comprises 13 residues. The CDR3 nucleotides are TGTGCCAGCAGTAGGCAGCGAGACTACGAGCAGTACTTC. Translation gives CASSRQRDYEQYF.

This clonotype was detected many times. This chain uses TRBV18 with TRBJ1-1; 7 bases are shared with TRBD1. Trimming cost V 4 bases and J 1 base; bases outside gene matches: 9. The CDR3 length is 16 residues. CDR1 and CDR2 from the germline V gene are KGHSH and LQKENI. CDR3 protein: CASSRLTGTPNTEAFF. The CDR3 DNA follows: TGTGCCAGCTCACGTTTGACAGGGACACCGAACACTGAAGCTTTCTTT.

A single count supports this clonotype. At one of its ends the junction is not consistent with the germline gene, which may arise from a read error. The chain uses TRBV18 and TRBJ2-4, with TRBD1 identical over 8 bases. This CDR3 spans 15 amino acids. Germline V gene sequence: CDR1 KGHSH, CDR2 LQKENI. The CDR3 nucleotides are TGTGCCAGCTCACCCAGACAGGGGTCAGGAAACGTTCAGTACTTC. Translated, it gives CASSPRQGSGNVQYF.